The 18 T cell receptor beta chains below all came from one sample that was sequenced in a study of control samples from healthy donors and cancer patients. The method was immunoSEQ multiplex PCR; TCRdb's version includes in-frame clones alone and lacks a portion of them. The profile shows about 170,000 clones, around nine tenths of them singletons. Input material: blood. These receptors were taken from a man under 40 in good health.

The CDR3 here is CASSRLSSYNEQFF. DNA of the CDR3: TGTGCCAGCAGCCGACTCAGCTCCTACAATGAGCAGTTCTTC. The gene calls are TRBV3-1 (or the pseudogene TRBV3-2) and TRBJ2-1; D is unclear. The germline V and J ends were trimmed by 4 bases and 0 bases, with 7 bases remaining between them. Per the germline V gene, CDR1 is LGHDT and CDR2 is YNNKEL (reference sequence). The CDR3 is 14 residues long.

The sample holds a few counts of this clone. The chain recombines TRBV4-2 with TRBJ2-1; no clear D. Per germline, CDR1 LGHNA and CDR2 YNFKEQ. V was cut by 1 base and J by 8 bases, with 6 bases left in between. CDR3 size: 12 residues. The CDR3 loop reads CASSQVEDEQFF. The CDR3 region has the DNA TGTGCCAGCAGCCAAGTAGAAGATGAGCAGTTCTTC.

V and J are TRBV4-2 and TRBJ2-7; 7 bases align to TRBD2. Germline loops: CDR1 LGHNA, CDR2 YNFKEQ. Trimming at V came to 8 bases and at J to 3 bases, leaving 4 bases not matched to a gene. This CDR3 has 12 residues. The CDR3, as DNA: TGTGCCAGCGGGAGGGAGGGCTACGAGCAGTACTTC. Its translation: CASGREGYEQYF.

In DNA, the CDR3 is TGTGCCAGCTCTCTTCGACAGGGAGGAGGTTACGAGCAGTACTTC. The encoded protein is CASSLRQGGGYEQYF. V is TRBV18 and J is TRBJ2-7, with a tentative D call TRBD1 (7 bases). Between the trimmed V and J ends, which lost 6 bases and 4 bases, there was a span of 19 bases. Per germline, CDR1 KGHSH and CDR2 LQKENI. The CDR3 extends over 15 amino acids.

This chain joins TRBV5-5 and TRBJ2-7; TRBD1 agrees at 8 bases. Germline V lookup: CDR1 SGHKS, CDR2 YYEKEE (reference sequence). The CDR3 sequence is 11 residues long. Losses at the gene ends were 5 bases for V and 9 bases for J; bases not matched to a gene: 4. CDR3 in DNA: TGTGCCAGCAGGTCTGGACAGGGGCAGTACTTC. Encoded protein: CASRSGQGQYF.

V is TRBV3-1 (or the pseudogene TRBV3-2) and J is TRBJ2-1; D remains unclear. The germline CDR1 and CDR2 sequences are LGHDT and YNNKEL (reference sequence). CDR3 length: 12 amino acids. Deletions cut 2 bases from V and 9 bases from J, with 8 bases between. The CDR3 loop reads CASSQQIGEQFF. Here the CDR3 DNA reads TGTGCCAGCAGCCAACAGATAGGTGAGCAGTTCTTC.

The chain combines TRBV3-1 (or the pseudogene TRBV3-2) with TRBJ2-7; no clear D. The DNA end is more similar to TRBJ2-5, so the J call may be wrong. The length of the CDR3 is 13 residues. Looked up from germline, CDR1 is LGHDT and CDR2 is YNNKEL (reference sequence). The CDR3 region has the DNA TGTGCCAGCAGCCAAGAAAGCTTGGAGACCCAGTACTTC. This sequence encodes CASSQESLETQYF.

Turning to this clone: Other DNA sequences in this specimen translate into the identical CDR3. This rearrangement joins TRBV5-6 to TRBJ1-5; D may be TRBD1 (5 bases). The germline V and J ends were trimmed by 4 bases and 4 bases, with 9 bases remaining between them. The CDR3 has 13 amino acids. From germline, CDR1 is SGHDT and CDR2 YYEEEE. This CDR3 is CASSLWGNQPQHF. The CDR3 DNA reads TGTGCCAGCAGCCTGTGGGGGAATCAGCCCCAGCATTTT.

The genes are TRBV19 and TRBJ1-4; D not certain. Trimming removed 10 bases from V and 0 bases from J, with 12 bases in between. Germline CDR1 and CDR2: LNHDA and SQIVND (reference sequence). This CDR3 region has 14 residues. This CDR3 reads CATKDGATNEKLFF. In DNA, the CDR3 is TGTGCCACAAAGGACGGTGCAACTAATGAAAAACTGTTTTTT.

The chain recombines TRBV12-3 or TRBV12-4 with TRBJ1-4, with no clear D. The CDR3 totals 13 residues. V was clipped by 4 bases and J by 11 bases, with 14 bases between them. The CDR3 sequence is CASSSLEASKLFF. As DNA, the CDR3 is TGTGCCAGCAGTTCTTTGGAGGCGAGCAAACTGTTTTTT.

This rearrangement joins TRBV27 to TRBJ2-3; D gene unclear. V was clipped by 5 bases and J by 1 base, with 10 bases between them. Germline V gives CDR1 MNHEY, CDR2 SMNVEV (reference sequence). This CDR3 region has 14 residues. Here the CDR3 DNA reads TGTGCCAGCAGTCCATTCAGTCGCACAGATACGCAGTATTTT. Amino acid sequence: CASSPFSRTDTQYF.

This rearrangement joins TRBV12-3 or TRBV12-4 to TRBJ2-5; 7 nucleotides agree with TRBD1. The CDR3 has 13 residues. V shed 8 bases, J shed 5 bases, and the junction held 8 bases outside the gene matches. The CDR3 here is CASLTGAGETQYF. The CDR3 DNA reads TGTGCCAGCCTAACAGGGGCCGGGGAGACCCAGTACTTC.

CDR3: CASSLIGGDEQFF. Written as DNA, the CDR3 is TGTGCCAGCAGCTTAATAGGGGGAGATGAGCAGTTCTTC. This rearrangement joins TRBV7-3 to TRBJ2-1, with a possible D match to TRBD1 (6 bases). V was cut by 1 base and J by 8 bases, with 9 bases left in between. CDR3 size: 13 residues. CDR1 SGHTA and CDR2 FQGTGA come from the germline V gene.

The chain links TRBV11-1 to TRBJ1-3, with D unresolved. The CDR3 totals 15 residues. Trimming took off 5 bases at V and 1 base at J, with 12 bases between the two ends. Germline CDR1 is SGHAT and CDR2 is FQDESV (reference sequence). CDR3 sequence reads: CASSLDRTSGNTIYF. As DNA, the CDR3 is TGTGCCAGCAGCCTAGACCGTACTTCTGGAAACACCATATATTTT.

This chain uses TRBV7-9 with TRBJ2-1; D is ambiguous. Trimming pared 5 bases from V and 2 bases from J, leaving 7 bases between. The CDR3 loop spans 13 amino acids. CDR1 is SEHNR and CDR2 is FQNEAQ in the germline V gene (reference sequence). Here the CDR3 reads CASSPSPYNEQFF. DNA for the CDR3: TGTGCCAGCAGCCCTAGTCCCTACAATGAGCAGTTCTTC.

The chain combines TRBV24-1 with TRBJ2-1; TRBD2 matches 8 bases. Germline V gene lookup returns CDR1 KGHDR and CDR2 SFDVKD. V was clipped by 0 bases and J by 5 bases; unmatched bases: 5. The CDR3 is 16 amino acids. CDR3 sequence reads: CATSDLSGGADNEQFF. The CDR3 DNA is TGTGCCACCAGTGATTTGTCGGGAGGGGCTGACAATGAGCAGTTCTTC.

A single count supports this clone. V is TRBV5-1 and J is TRBJ2-1, with D tentatively TRBD1 (6 bases). CDR3 length: 13 residues. With 5 bases removed from V and 5 bases from J, the gap between germline ends came to 11 bases. Germline V CDR1 and CDR2: SGHRS, YFSETQ. CDR3 region: CASRGGLHNEQFF. The CDR3 nucleotides are TGCGCCAGCAGAGGGGGTCTCCACAATGAGCAGTTCTTC. The variable domain in full, with the rest retrieved from reference TRBV5-1 and TRBJ2-1, is KAGVTQTPRYLIKTRGQQVTLSCSPISGHRSVSWYQQTPGQGLQFLFEYFSETQRNKGNFPGRFSGRQFSNSRSEMNVSTLELGDSALYLCASRGGLHNEQFFGPGTRLTVL.

The genes are TRBV4-2 and TRBJ2-3; D is unresolved. Trimming left V 1 base short and J 0 bases short, with 14 bases between. Germline V gives CDR1 LGHNA, CDR2 YNFKEQ. This CDR3 comprises 17 residues. Written as DNA, the CDR3 is TGTGCCAGCAGCCAAGCCGTTAGGTTCTCTAGCACAGATACGCAGTATTTT. Protein sequence: CASSQAVRFSSTDTQYF.